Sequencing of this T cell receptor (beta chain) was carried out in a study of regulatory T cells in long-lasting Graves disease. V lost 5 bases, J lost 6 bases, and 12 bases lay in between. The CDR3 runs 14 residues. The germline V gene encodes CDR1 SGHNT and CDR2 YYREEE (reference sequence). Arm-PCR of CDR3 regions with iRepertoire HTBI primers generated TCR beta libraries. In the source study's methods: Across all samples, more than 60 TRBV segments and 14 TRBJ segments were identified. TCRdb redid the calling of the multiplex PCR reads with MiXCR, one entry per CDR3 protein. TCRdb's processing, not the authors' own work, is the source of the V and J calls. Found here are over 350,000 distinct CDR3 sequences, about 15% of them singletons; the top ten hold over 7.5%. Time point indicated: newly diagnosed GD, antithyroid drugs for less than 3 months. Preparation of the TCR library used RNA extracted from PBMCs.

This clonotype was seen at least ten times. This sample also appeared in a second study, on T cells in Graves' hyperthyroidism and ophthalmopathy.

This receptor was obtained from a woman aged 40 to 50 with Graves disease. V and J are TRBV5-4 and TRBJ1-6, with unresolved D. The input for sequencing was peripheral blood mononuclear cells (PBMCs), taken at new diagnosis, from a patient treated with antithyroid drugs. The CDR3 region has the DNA TGTGCCAGCAGTAACCGGGAAATTAATTCACCCCTCCACTTT. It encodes CASSNREINSPLHF.